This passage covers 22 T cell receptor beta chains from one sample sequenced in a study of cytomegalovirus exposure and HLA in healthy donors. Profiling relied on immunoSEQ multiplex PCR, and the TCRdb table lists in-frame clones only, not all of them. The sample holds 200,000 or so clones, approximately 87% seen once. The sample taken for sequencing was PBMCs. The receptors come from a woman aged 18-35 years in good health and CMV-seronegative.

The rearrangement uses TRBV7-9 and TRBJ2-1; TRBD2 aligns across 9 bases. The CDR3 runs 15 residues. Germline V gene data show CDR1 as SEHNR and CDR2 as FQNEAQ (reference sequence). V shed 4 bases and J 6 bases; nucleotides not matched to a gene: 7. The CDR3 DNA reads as TGTGCCAGCAGCTCCCGGGTAGCGGGAGTCAATGAGCAGTTCTTC. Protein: CASSSRVAGVNEQFF.

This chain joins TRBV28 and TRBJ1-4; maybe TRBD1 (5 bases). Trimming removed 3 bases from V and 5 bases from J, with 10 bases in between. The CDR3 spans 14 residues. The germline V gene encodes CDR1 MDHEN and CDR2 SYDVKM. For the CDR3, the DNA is TGTGCCAGCAGTTTGGCAGGGCGAAATGAAAAACTGTTTTTT. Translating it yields CASSLAGRNEKLFF.

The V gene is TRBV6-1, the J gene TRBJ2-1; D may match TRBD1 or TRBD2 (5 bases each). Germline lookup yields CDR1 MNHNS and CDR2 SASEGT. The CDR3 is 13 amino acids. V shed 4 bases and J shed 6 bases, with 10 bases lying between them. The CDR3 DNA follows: TGTGCCAGCAGTGTCGGGGCCCTCAATGAGCAGTTCTTC. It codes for CASSVGALNEQFF.

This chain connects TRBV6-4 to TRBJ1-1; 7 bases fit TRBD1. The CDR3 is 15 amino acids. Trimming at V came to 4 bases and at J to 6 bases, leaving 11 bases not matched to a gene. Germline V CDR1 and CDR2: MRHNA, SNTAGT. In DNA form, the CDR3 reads TGTGCCAGCAGTGCCCGACAGGGTGCGGGCGCTGAAGCTTTCTTT. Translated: CASSARQGAGAEAFF.

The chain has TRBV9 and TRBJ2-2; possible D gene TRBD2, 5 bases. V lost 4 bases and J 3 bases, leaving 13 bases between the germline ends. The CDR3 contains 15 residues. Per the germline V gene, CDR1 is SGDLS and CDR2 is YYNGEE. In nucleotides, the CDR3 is TGTGCCAGCAGCTCAACGAGGGAGTACACCGGGGAGCTGTTTTTT. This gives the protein CASSSTREYTGELFF.

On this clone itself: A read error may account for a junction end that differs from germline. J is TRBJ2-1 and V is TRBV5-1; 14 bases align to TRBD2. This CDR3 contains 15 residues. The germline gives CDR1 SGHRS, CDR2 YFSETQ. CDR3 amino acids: CASRLGLAGANEQFF. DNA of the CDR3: TGCGCCAGCAGGTTGGGACTAGCGGGAGCCAATGAGCAGTTCTTC.

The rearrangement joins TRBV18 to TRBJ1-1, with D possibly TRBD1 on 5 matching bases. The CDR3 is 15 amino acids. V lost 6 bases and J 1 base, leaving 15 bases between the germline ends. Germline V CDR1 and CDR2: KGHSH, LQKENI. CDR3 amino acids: CASSLGQGTNTEAFF. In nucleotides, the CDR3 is TGTGCCAGCTCCCTCGGGCAGGGAACGAACACTGAAGCTTTCTTT.

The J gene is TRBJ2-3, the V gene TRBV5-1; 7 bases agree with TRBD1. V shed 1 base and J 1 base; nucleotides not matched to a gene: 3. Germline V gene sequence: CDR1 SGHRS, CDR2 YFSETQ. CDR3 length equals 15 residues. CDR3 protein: CASSLRQGGTDTQYF. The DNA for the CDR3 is TGCGCCAGCAGCTTGCGACAGGGCGGCACAGATACGCAGTATTTT.

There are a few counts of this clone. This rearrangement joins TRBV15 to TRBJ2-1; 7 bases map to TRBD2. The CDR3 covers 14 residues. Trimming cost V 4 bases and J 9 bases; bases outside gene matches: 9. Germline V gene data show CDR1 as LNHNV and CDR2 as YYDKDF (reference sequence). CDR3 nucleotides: TGTGCCACCAGCACCAGGACTAGTCGGAGTGAGCAGTTCTTC. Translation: CATSTRTSRSEQFF.

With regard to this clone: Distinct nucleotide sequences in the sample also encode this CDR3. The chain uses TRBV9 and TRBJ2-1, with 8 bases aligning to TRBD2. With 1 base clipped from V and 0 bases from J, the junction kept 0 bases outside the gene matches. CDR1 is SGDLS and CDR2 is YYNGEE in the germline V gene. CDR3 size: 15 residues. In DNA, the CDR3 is TGTGCCAGCAGCGTACGGGAGGGCTCCTACAATGAGCAGTTCTTC. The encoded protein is CASSVREGSYNEQFF.

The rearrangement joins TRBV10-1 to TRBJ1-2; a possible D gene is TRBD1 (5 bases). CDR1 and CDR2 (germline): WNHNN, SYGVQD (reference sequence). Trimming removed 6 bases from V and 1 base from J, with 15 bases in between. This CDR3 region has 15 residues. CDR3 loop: CASSPGTDLNYGYTF. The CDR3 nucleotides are TGCGCCAGCAGCCCCGGGACGGACCTTAACTATGGCTACACCTTC.

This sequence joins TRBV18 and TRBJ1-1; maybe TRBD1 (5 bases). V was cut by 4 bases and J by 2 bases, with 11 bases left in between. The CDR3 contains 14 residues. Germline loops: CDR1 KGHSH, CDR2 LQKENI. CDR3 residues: CASSRGSTNTEAFF. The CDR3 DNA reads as TGTGCCAGCTCACGGGGCAGCACCAACACTGAAGCTTTCTTT.

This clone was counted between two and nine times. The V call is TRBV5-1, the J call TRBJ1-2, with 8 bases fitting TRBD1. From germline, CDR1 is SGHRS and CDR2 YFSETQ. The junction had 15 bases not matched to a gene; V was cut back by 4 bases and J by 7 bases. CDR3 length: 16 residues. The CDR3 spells CASSPQADRGASGYTF. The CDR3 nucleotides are TGCGCCAGCAGCCCCCAAGCCGACAGGGGAGCCTCTGGCTACACCTTC.

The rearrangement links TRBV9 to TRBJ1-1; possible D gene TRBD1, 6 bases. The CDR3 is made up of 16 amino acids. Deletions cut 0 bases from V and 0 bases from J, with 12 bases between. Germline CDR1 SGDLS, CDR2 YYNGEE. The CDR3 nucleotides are TGTGCCAGCAGCGTAGCTCAGGCAGGGGTGAACACTGAAGCTTTCTTT. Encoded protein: CASSVAQAGVNTEAFF.

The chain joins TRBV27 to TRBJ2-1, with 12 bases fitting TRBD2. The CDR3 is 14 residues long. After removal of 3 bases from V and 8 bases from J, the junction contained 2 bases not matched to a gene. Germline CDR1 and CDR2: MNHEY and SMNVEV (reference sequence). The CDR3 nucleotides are TGTGCCAGCAGTTTGACTAGCGGGAGTCATGAGCAGTTCTTC. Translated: CASSLTSGSHEQFF.

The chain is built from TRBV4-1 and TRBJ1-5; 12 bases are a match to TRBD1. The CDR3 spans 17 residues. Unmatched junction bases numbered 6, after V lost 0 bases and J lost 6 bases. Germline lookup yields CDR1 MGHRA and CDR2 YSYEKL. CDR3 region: CASSQDPGTGGTQPQHF. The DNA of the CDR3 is TGCGCCAGCAGCCAAGATCCCGGGACAGGGGGCACTCAGCCCCAGCATTTT.

CDR3 residues: CASSLRGEQPQHF. The CDR3 coding sequence is TGTGCCAGCAGTTTACGAGGGGAGCAGCCCCAGCATTTT. The rearrangement uses TRBV27 and TRBJ1-5, with D possibly matching TRBD1 (5 bases). The CDR3 covers 13 residues. V lost 2 bases, J lost 7 bases, and 9 bases lay in between. CDR1 is MNHEY and CDR2 is SMNVEV in the germline V gene (reference sequence).

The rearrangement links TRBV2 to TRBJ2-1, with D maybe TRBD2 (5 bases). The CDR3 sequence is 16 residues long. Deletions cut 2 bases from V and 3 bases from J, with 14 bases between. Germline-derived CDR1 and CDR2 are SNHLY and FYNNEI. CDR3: CASSEPTMNGYNEQFF. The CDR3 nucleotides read TGTGCCAGCAGTGAACCGACTATGAATGGCTACAATGAGCAGTTCTTC. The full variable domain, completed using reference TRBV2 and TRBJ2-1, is EPEVTQTPSHQVTQMGQEVILRCVPISNHLYFYWYRQILGQKVEFLVSFYNNEISEKSEIFDDQFSVERPDGSNFTLKIRSTKLEDSAMYFCASSEPTMNGYNEQFFGPGTRLTVL.

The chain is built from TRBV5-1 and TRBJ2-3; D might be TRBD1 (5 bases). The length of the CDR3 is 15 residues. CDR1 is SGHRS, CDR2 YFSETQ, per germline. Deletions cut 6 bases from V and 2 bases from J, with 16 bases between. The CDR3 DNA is TGCGCCAGCACCCCTGTGGGCAGGGCCACAGATACGCAGTATTTT. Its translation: CASTPVGRATDTQYF.

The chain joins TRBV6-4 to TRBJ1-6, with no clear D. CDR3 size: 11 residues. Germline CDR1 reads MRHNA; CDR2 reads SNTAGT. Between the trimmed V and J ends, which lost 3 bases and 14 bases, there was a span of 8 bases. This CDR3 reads CASSDIRALHF. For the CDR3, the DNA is TGTGCCAGCAGTGATATTCGGGCCCTCCACTTT.

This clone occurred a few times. CDR3 nucleotides: TGTGCCAGCAGCTTAAGGGCAGGGAAGGACATTCAGTACTTC. Its protein product is CASSLRAGKDIQYF. V gene TRBV7-3 combines with J gene TRBJ2-4; a weak D match, TRBD1 (5 bases). Trimming removed 1 base at V and 8 bases at J, with 12 bases between. The V gene's germline CDR1 is SGHTA and CDR2 FQGTGA. The length of the CDR3 is 14 residues.

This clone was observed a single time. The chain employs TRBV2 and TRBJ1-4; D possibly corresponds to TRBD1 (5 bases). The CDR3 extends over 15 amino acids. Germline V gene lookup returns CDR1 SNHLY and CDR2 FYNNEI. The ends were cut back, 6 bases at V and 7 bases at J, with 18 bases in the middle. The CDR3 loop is CASREMGGTGEKLFF. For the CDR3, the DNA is TGTGCCAGCAGGGAAATGGGAGGGACCGGTGAAAAACTGTTTTTT.